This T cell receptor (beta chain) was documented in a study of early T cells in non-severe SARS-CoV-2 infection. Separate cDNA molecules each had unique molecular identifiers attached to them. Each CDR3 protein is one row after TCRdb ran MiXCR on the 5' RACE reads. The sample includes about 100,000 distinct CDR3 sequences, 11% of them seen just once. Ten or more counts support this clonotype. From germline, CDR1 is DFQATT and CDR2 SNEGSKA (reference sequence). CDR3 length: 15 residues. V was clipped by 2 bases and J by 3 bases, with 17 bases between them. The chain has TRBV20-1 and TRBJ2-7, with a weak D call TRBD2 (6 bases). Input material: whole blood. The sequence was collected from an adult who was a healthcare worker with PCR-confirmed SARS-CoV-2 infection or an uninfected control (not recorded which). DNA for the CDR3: TGCAGTGCTAGAAGCGGTTGGGTAGCGGACTACGAGCAGTACTTC. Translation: CSARSGWVADYEQYF.